This is a list of T cell receptor beta chains from one sample in a study of blood T cell repertoires in COVID-19. Generated by immunoSEQ multiplex PCR, the TCRdb table keeps only in-frame clones and is missing some. Of around 260,000 clones in the sample, 86% were seen once. Sequencing was done on a sample of peripheral blood. The receptors were gathered from a man aged 25-40 years with active or convalescent COVID-19. The CDR3 runs from the conserved cysteine through the conserved F or W. The D gene is left open where the match is weak. Not all rows give a size; the values are once, few, many and, for expanded clones, a class.

NA	once	TRBJ1-3	15	TRBV7-6	CASSLRGSSGNTIYF	TGTGCCAGCAGCTTAAGGGGGAGCTCTGGAAACACCATATATTTT
NA	NA	TRBJ1-1	18	TRBV27	CASSFFRVGTLMNTEAFF	TGTGCCAGCAGTTTTTTTCGTGTCGGGACACTGATGAACACTGAAGCTTTCTTT
TRBD1	once	TRBJ1-6	16	TRBV24-1	CATSQTGNSYNSPLHF	TGTGCCACCAGCCAGACAGGGAACTCCTATAATTCACCCCTCCACTTT
NA	NA	TRBJ1-3	14	TRBV5-4	CASSQDRTGNTIYF	TGTGCCAGCAGTCAAGACAGGACTGGAAACACCATATATTTT
NA	few	TRBJ2-3	13	TRBV30	CAWSGVPQDTQYF	TGTGCCTGGAGTGGAGTCCCCCAAGATACGCAGTATTTT
TRBD1	few	TRBJ1-6	13	TRBV28	CATGTALNSPLHF	TGTGCCACCGGGACAGCCCTTAATTCACCCCTCCACTTT
NA	NA	TRBJ2-7	13	TRBV30	CAWNPGSTREQYF	TGTGCCTGGAACCCCGGGTCTACTAGGGAGCAGTACTTC
TRBD2	NA	TRBJ2-3	15	TRBV5-4	CASTLAGGGTDTQYF	TGTGCCAGCACACTAGCGGGGGGGGGCACAGATACGCAGTATTTT
TRBD1	NA	TRBJ2-1	16	TRBV27	CASSFDTGGLYNEQFF	TGTGCCAGCAGTTTTGACACAGGGGGCCTGTACAATGAGCAGTTCTTC
TRBD2	NA	TRBJ2-1	13	TRBV10-2	CASTIAGDNEQFF	TGCGCCAGCACAATAGCGGGAGACAATGAGCAGTTCTTC
TRBD2	NA	TRBJ2-7	18	TRBV7-6	CASSLEGTSGASSYEQYF	TGTGCCAGCAGCCTAGAGGGAACTAGCGGGGCATCCTCCTACGAGCAGTACTTC
NA	NA	TRBJ1-2	15	TRBV11-1	CASSLARGSGYGYTF	TGTGCCAGCAGCTTAGCGCGCGGCTCCGGCTATGGCTACACCTTC
NA	NA	TRBJ1-2	13	TRBV2	CASSEDRAFGYTF	TGTGCCAGCAGTGAAGACAGGGCCTTTGGCTACACCTTC
NA	NA	TRBJ2-3	15	TRBV5-5	CASSLGGWGTDTQYF	TGTGCCAGCAGCTTGGGAGGGTGGGGCACAGATACGCAGTATTTT
NA	NA	TRBJ1-1	12	TRBV2	CAFRRRNTEAFF	TGTGCTTTTCGGAGGAGGAACACTGAAGCTTTCTTT
TRBD1	NA	TRBJ1-5	15	TRBV30	CAWSRGQTFNQPQHF	TGTGCCTGGAGTAGGGGACAGACCTTCAATCAGCCCCAGCATTTT
NA	NA	TRBJ2-5	13	TRBV7-2	CASSDGLGETQYF	TGTGCCAGCAGCGACGGTCTAGGAGAGACCCAGTACTTC
TRBD1	NA	TRBJ1-1	15	TRBV4-3	CASSQEVGTGRKAFF	TGCGCCAGCAGCCAAGAAGTAGGGACAGGGAGAAAAGCTTTCTTT
NA	NA	TRBJ1-2	10	TRBV2	CASAGQGYTF	TGTGCCAGCGCAGGACAAGGCTACACCTTC
NA	NA	TRBJ2-3	13	TRBV6-5	CASSYPQKQTQYF	TGTGCCAGCAGTTACCCGCAAAAACAGACGCAGTATTTT
TRBD1	NA	TRBJ1-4	15	TRBV3-1/TRBV3-2	CASRDRGLGGEKLFF	TGTGCCAGCAGGGACAGGGGGCTCGGAGGTGAAAAACTGTTTTTT
NA	NA	TRBJ1-6	14	TRBV5-1	CASSLGGVDAPLHF	TGCGCCAGCAGCTTAGGAGGGGTTGATGCACCCCTCCACTTT
NA	NA	TRBJ2-7	16	TRBV6-1	CASSGYDGEGVYEQYF	TGTGCCAGCAGTGGGTACGACGGAGAGGGGGTCTACGAGCAGTACTTC
TRBD1	once	TRBJ2-7	15	TRBV19	CASSETDRTHYEQYF	TGTGCCAGTAGCGAGACGGACAGGACTCACTACGAGCAGTACTTC
TRBD1	NA	TRBJ1-1	13	TRBV6-5	CASSPDRGQLAFF	TGTGCCAGCAGTCCTGACAGGGGGCAATTAGCTTTCTTT
TRBD1	NA	TRBJ1-1	14	TRBV9	CASSARQGRSEAFF	TGTGCCAGCAGCGCCAGACAGGGTAGGTCTGAAGCTTTCTTT
NA	NA	TRBJ2-4	13	TRBV5-8	CASSQKAKNIQYF	TGTGCCAGCAGCCAGAAAGCCAAAAACATTCAGTACTTC
TRBD1	NA	TRBJ2-1	15	TRBV24-1	CATSDQRDRDNEQFF	TGTGCCACCAGTGACCAAAGGGACAGGGACAATGAGCAGTTCTTC
TRBD1	once	TRBJ1-6	14	TRBV20-1	CSASPGQGNSPLHF	TGCAGTGCTAGTCCAGGACAGGGGAACTCACCCCTCCACTTT
NA	NA	TRBJ1-2	14	TRBV27	CATQAAGDEGGYTF	TGTGCCACCCAAGCCGCAGGGGATGAGGGTGGCTACACCTTC
NA	NA	TRBJ2-3	14	TRBV27	CASSLQVPTDTQYF	TGTGCCAGCAGTCTACAGGTACCAACAGATACGCAGTATTTT
NA	NA	TRBJ1-2	15	TRBV15	CATSRVFGGAEGYTF	TGTGCCACCAGCAGAGTATTTGGGGGGGCTGAGGGCTACACCTTC
NA	NA	TRBJ2-7	14	TRBV7-2	CASARGAVPYEQYF	TGTGCCAGCGCTCGGGGGGCAGTTCCCTACGAGCAGTACTTC
NA	NA	TRBJ1-2	15	TRBV6-6	CASSYSPGDPYGYTF	TGTGCCAGCAGTTACTCGCCAGGGGATCCCTATGGCTACACCTTC
NA	NA	TRBJ1-3	16	TRBV6-1	CASSDIFGRSGNTIYF	TGTGCCAGCAGTGACATTTTTGGGCGCTCTGGAAACACCATATATTTT
NA	once	TRBJ1-4	17	TRBV5-1	CASSHLLGGATNEKLFF	TGCGCCAGCAGCCACCTGTTGGGGGGGGCTACTAATGAAAAACTGTTTTTT
NA	NA	TRBJ2-5	16	TRBV24-1	CATSAGGGTGEETQYF	TGTGCCACCAGTGCCGGGGGTGGAACAGGGGAAGAGACCCAGTACTTC
NA	NA	TRBJ1-4	13	TRBV5-1	CASSLDVDEKLFF	TGCGCCAGCAGCTTGGACGTAGATGAAAAACTGTTTTTT
NA	NA	TRBJ2-1	14	TRBV7-2	CASSLAGGYNEQFF	TGTGCCAGCAGCTTAGCGGGGGGATACAATGAGCAGTTCTTC
NA	NA	TRBJ1-5	15	TRBV6-1	CASSDVAEGNQPQHF	TGTGCCAGCAGTGACGTAGCTGAGGGCAATCAGCCCCAGCATTTT
TRBD1	NA	TRBJ2-5	14	TRBV9	CASSDRTGQETQYF	TGTGCCAGCAGCGATAGGACAGGGCAAGAGACCCAGTACTTC
NA	NA	TRBJ1-1	15	TRBV7-9	CASSLGVGMNTEAFF	TGTGCCAGCAGCCTCGGAGTCGGAATGAACACTGAAGCTTTCTTT
NA	NA	TRBJ2-3	16	TRBV7-2	CASSPRAGQSPDTQYF	TGTGCCAGCAGCCCCCGAGCGGGACAATCCCCAGATACGCAGTATTTT
NA	NA	TRBJ1-1	16	TRBV2	CASTQIPGQRNTEAFF	TGTGCCAGCACCCAGATCCCGGGACAAAGAAACACTGAAGCTTTCTTT
TRBD1	few	TRBJ1-2	17	TRBV4-2	CASSHQIGTGGVYGYTF	TGTGCCAGCAGCCACCAAATCGGGACAGGGGGCGTCTATGGCTACACCTTC
TRBD1	NA	TRBJ1-6	14	TRBV27	CASSWTGLNSPLHF	TGTGCCAGCAGTTGGACAGGGCTTAATTCACCCCTCCACTTT
NA	NA	TRBJ1-2	13	TRBV29-1	CSVEARGLAGYTF	TGCAGCGTTGAAGCGCGGGGGTTGGCTGGCTACACCTTC
NA	NA	TRBJ1-1	14	TRBV2	CASSATTGHTEAFF	TGTGCCAGCAGCGCTACAACAGGGCACACTGAAGCTTTCTTT
NA	NA	TRBJ1-4	12	TRBV2	CASSERQGKLFF	TGTGCCAGCAGTGAACGTCAGGGGAAACTGTTTTTT